The sequence of this T cell receptor beta chain was determined in a study of blood T cell repertoires in COVID-19. TCRdb's copy holds only in-frame clones and misses some; the assay was immunoSEQ multiplex PCR. The data hold about 300,000 clones, with over 80% observed a single time. The CDR3 sequence is 14 residues long. Losses at the gene ends were 4 bases for V and 4 bases for J; bases not matched to a gene: 5. Germline V gene lookup returns CDR1 SGHNT and CDR2 YYREEE (reference sequence). The clonotype originates from a woman aged 40 to 49 who had recovered from COVID-19. The genes are TRBV5-4 and TRBJ2-3; 8 positions agree with TRBD2. Sequencing used peripheral blood. This chain's CDR3 is CASSPGLGADTQYF. In nucleotides, the CDR3 is TGTGCCAGCAGCCCGGGACTAGGGGCAGATACGCAGTATTTT.